This entry concerns a single T cell receptor (beta chain). Ten or more counts support this clonotype. Its recognized antigen is unknown. Base qualities were left out, and no much larger clone turns up one base away. The entry originates in a study of T cells in Graves' hyperthyroidism and ophthalmopathy (dated by TCRdb to 2018 to 2020). Regarding the complete study: Peripheral blood was collected at initial diagnosis, before any treatment. A discovery cohort of about 95 patients, about 43 with Graves' ophthalmopathy and about 58 with stable Graves' hyperthyroidism, was used to find distinguishing TCR V-J signatures. Prospective prediction of ophthalmopathy was tested in an independent validation cohort consisting of about 20 hyperthyroidism patients and more than 15 patients who later progressed to ophthalmopathy. The 100 discovery patients were randomly divided into training and test sets at a 7:3 ratio. In addition, the study compared T-cell repertoires in thyroid tissue and in blood from over 5 Graves' hyperthyroidism patients. After blood sampling, hyperthyroidism patients were treated with methimazole at a starting dose of 30 mg daily, and ophthalmopathy patients were treated with high-dose intravenous methylprednisolone. The paper reports TCR Vbeta CDR3 sequencing of roughly 140 peripheral blood samples: around 45 ophthalmopathy, about 75 hyperthyroidism and around 17 progressor patients.

TCR beta CDR3 regions were amplified from RNA transcripts. For the first round of RT-PCR on the TCR CDR3, the HTBI primer set was used together with the Qiagen OneStep RT-PCR kit. The libraries were constructed in a second round of multiplex PCR and then size-selected and purified. Paired-end sequencing of the libraries was performed with 100 bp reads on an Illumina HiSeq2000. Under the source paper's analysis protocol: Raw data were processed with SOAPnuke, discarding reads with adapters, uncalled bases, mean Phred below 15, or no exact constant-primer or identifier match. High-quality paired reads were merged with COPE v1.2.5, and unique nucleotide sequences were defined as clonotypes. MiTCR v1.1 was used to align the clonotypes against IMGT TRBV, TRBD and TRBJ reference segments. The analysis was restricted to V-J combinations with a frequency above 0.0001, which together covered 99% to 99.2% of the repertoires. The TCS score was defined as the ratio of F50 (clonal expansion) to E x V (chaos), calculated using BLOSUM62-based TCRdist between CDR3 peptides within each V-J. Welch's t-statistics and random forest reduced just over 500 V-J features to about 12, which were used in a naive Bayes classifier (R e1071). TCRdb reworked the public reads: Q25 trimming with fastp, MiXCR clone assembly, productive beta chains retained. Each entry is one CDR3 protein sequence, shown with its most common DNA and genes. The V and J calls, along with clone size, are taken from TCRdb and not from the paper's own processing. This sample is represented by about 270,000 distinct CDR3 sequences; around 22% of them were singletons. The ten largest clonotypes hold over 55% of the sample.

Points the paper makes about the study in general: No statistical method was used to set the sample size in advance, and investigators knew the group allocation. In validation, the model predicted progression to ophthalmopathy with 65% to 71% sensitivity and approximately 78% specificity, a median of approximately 6.7 months before onset. Most expanded thyroid clonotypes (frequency above 0.001) were also detected in blood, suggesting blood repertoires may reflect thyroid immune responses. A 13 V-J signature model separated ophthalmopathy from stable hyperthyroidism, with approximately 87% sensitivity and roughly 81% specificity in cross-validation and 80%/75% in testing.

In the ophthalmopathy patients, disease was moderately to severely active, with a Clinical Activity Score of 3 or more, a NOSPECS grade of 4 or more, and a duration of less than 3 months. The study excluded patients with uncontrolled infections, other autoimmune diseases, pregnancy or lactation. Diagnoses were established on the basis of clinical symptoms, serum thyroxine and TRAb, thyroid ultrasound, and orbital computed tomography. PBMCs were separated from roughly 10 ml of fresh peripheral blood using Ficoll-Paque density gradient centrifugation. Total RNA was extracted using Trizol reagent, and RNA quality was assessed on an Agilent 2100 Bioanalyzer. V is shortened by 5 bases, J by 3 bases, and the region joining them spans 9 bases. The CDR3 covers 13 residues, taking in both the cysteine and the phenylalanine. Only CDR3 DNA remains: 39 bases, in frame from the first base. Looking up the germline V gene yields CDR1 SGHRS and CDR2 YFSETQ.

Sequencing was performed on blood. The sequence was collected from a man in his thirties or forties with Graves' ophthalmopathy. The sequence links TRBV5-1 to TRBJ1-5; no D gene is confidently identified. CDR3 reads: CASSKEINQPQHF. The nucleotide sequence is TGCGCCAGCAGTAAGGAGATCAATCAGCCCCAGCATTTT.